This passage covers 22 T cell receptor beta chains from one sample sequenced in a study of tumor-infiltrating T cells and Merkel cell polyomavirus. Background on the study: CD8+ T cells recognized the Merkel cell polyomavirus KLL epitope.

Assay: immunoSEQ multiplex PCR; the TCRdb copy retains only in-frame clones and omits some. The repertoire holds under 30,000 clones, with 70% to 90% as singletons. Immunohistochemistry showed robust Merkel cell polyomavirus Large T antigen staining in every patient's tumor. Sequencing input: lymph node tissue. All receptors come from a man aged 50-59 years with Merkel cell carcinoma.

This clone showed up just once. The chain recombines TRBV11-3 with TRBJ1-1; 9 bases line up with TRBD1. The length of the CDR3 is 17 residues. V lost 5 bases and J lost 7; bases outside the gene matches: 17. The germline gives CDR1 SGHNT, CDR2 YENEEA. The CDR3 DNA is TGTGCCAGCAGCGATTACCCGGGACAGGGTGTGAATGGTGAAGCTTTCTTT. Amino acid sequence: CASSDYPGQGVNGEAFF.

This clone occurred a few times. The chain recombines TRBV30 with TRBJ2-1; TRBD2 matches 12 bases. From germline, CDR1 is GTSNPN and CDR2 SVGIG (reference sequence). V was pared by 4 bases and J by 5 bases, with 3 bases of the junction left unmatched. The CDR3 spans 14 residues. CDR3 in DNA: TGTGCCTGGAATAGACTAGCGGGAGACAATGAGCAGTTCTTC. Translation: CAWNRLAGDNEQFF.

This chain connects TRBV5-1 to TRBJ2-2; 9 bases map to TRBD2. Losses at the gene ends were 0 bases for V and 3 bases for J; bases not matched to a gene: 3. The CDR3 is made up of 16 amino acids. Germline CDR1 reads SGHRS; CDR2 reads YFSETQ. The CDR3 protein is CASSLGVAGDTGELFF. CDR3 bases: TGCGCCAGCAGCTTGGGAGTAGCGGGAGACACCGGGGAGCTGTTTTTT.

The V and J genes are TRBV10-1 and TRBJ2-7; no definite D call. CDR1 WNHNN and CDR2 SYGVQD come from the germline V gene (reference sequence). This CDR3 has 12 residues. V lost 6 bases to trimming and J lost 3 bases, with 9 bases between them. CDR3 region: CASRLNHYEQYF. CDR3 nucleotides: TGCGCCAGCAGACTCAATCACTACGAGCAGTACTTC.

CDR3 DNA: TGTGCCAGCAGCCTCGGACAGGGGGAAAAACTGTTTTTT. This sequence encodes CASSLGQGEKLFF. This chain joins TRBV5-4 and TRBJ1-4; TRBD1 matches at 9 bases. CDR3 size: 13 residues. After removal of 4 bases from V and 8 bases from J, the junction contained 3 bases not matched to a gene. Germline V lookup: CDR1 SGHNT, CDR2 YYREEE (reference sequence).

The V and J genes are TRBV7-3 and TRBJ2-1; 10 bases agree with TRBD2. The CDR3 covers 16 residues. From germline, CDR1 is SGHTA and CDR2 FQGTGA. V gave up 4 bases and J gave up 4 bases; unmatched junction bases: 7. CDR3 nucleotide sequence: TGTGCCAGCAGCTGGCGAGCGGGGGGGTCGTACAATGAGCAGTTCTTC. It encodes CASSWRAGGSYNEQFF.

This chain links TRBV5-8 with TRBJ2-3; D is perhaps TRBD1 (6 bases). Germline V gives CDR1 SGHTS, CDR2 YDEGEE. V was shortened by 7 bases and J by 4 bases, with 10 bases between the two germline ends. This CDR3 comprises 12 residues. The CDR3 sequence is CASRQDADTQYF. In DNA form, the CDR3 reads TGTGCCAGCCGACAGGATGCAGATACGCAGTATTTT.

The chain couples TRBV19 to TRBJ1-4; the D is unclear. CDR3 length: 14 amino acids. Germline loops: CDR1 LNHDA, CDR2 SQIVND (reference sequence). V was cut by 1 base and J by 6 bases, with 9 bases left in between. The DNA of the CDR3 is TGTGCCAGTAGTATAGGGGTCCGGGATGAAAAACTGTTTTTT. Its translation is CASSIGVRDEKLFF.

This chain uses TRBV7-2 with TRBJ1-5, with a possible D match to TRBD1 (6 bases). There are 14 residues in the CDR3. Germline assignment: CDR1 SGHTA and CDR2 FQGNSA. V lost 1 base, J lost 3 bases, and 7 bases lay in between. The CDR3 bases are TGTGCCAGCAGCTTAGGACAGGTCAATCAGCCCCAGCATTTT. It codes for CASSLGQVNQPQHF.

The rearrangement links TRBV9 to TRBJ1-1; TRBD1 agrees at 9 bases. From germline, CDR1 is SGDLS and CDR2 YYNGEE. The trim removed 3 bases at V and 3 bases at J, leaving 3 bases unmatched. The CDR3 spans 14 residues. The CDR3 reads CASSGTGAYTEAFF. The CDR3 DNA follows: TGTGCCAGCAGCGGGACAGGGGCGTACACTGAAGCTTTCTTT.

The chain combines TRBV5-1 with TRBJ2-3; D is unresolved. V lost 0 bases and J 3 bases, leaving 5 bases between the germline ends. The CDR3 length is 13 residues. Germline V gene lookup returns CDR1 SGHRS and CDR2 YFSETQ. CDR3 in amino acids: CASSLVRTDTQYF. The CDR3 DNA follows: TGCGCCAGCAGCTTGGTCCGGACAGATACGCAGTATTTT.

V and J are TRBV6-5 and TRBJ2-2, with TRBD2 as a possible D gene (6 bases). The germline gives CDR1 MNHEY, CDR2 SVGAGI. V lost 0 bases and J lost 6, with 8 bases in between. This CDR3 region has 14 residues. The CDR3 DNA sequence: TGTGCCAGCAGTTACTCGTGGGGGGCCGGGGAGCTGTTTTTT. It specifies CASSYSWGAGELFF.

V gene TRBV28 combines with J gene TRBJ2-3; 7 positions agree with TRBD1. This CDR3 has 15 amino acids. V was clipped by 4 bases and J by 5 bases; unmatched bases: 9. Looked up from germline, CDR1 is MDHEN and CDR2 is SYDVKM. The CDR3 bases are TGTGCCAGCAGTTCCCGGAAGGGGGCGATAGATACGCAGTATTTT. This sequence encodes CASSSRKGAIDTQYF. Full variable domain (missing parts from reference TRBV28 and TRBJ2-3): DVKVTQSSRYLVKRTGEKVFLECVQDMDHENMFWYRQDPGLGLRLIYFSYDVKMKEKGDIPEGYSVSREKKERFSLILESASTNQTSMYLCASSSRKGAIDTQYFGPGTRLTVL.

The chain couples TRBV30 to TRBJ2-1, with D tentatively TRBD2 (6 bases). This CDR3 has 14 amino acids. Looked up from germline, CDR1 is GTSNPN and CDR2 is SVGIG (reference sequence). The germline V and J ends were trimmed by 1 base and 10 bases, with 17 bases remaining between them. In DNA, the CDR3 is TGTGCCTGGAGTGCAGGGAGGCTGAGCGGGGAGCAGTTCTTC. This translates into CAWSAGRLSGEQFF.

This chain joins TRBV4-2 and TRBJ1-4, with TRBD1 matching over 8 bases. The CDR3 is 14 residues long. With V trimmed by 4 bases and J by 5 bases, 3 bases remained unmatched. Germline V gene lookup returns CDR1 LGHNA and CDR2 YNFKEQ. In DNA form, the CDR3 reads TGTGCCAGCAGCCTAGGGACAGGAAATGAAAAACTGTTTTTT. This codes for CASSLGTGNEKLFF.

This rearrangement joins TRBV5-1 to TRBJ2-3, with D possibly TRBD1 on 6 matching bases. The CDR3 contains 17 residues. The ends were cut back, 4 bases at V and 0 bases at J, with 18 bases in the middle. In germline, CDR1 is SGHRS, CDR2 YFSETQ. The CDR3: CASSHPQGGPSTDTQYF. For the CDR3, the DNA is TGCGCCAGCAGCCACCCACAAGGGGGACCTAGCACAGATACGCAGTATTTT.

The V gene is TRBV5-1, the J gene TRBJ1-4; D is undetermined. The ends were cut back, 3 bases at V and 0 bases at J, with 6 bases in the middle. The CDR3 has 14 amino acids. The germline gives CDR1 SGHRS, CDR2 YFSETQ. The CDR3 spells CASSSGTTNEKLFF. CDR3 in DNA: TGCGCCAGCAGCTCAGGAACAACTAATGAAAAACTGTTTTTT.

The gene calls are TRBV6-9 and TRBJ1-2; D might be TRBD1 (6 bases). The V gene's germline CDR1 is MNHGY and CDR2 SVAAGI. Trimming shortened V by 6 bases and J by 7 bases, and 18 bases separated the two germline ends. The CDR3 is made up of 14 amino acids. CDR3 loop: CASSVYSGETGYTF. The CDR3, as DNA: TGTGCCAGCAGCGTATATTCAGGGGAAACTGGCTACACCTTC.

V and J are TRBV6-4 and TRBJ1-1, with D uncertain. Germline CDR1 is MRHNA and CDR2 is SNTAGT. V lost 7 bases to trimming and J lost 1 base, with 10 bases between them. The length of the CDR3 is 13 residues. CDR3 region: CASKLNRNTEAFF. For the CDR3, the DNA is TGTGCCAGCAAATTGAACAGGAACACTGAAGCTTTCTTT.

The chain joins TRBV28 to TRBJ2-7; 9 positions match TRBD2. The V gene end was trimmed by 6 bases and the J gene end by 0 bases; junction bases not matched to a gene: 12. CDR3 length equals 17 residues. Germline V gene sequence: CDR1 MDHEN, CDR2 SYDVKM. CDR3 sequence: CASRQAGLAGSSYEQYF. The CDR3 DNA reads TGTGCCAGCAGGCAAGCCGGGCTAGCGGGGTCCTCCTACGAGCAGTACTTC.

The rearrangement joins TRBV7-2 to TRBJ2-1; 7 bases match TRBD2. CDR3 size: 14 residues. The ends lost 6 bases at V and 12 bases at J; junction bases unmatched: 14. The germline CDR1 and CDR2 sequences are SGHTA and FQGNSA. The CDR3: CASSYTLGGVAQFF. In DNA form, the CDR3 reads TGTGCCAGCAGTTATACGTTGGGGGGGGTCGCGCAGTTCTTC.

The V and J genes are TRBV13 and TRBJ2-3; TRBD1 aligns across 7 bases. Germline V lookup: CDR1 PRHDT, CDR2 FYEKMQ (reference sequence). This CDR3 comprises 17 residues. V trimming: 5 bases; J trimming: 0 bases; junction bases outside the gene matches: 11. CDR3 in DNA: TGTGCCAGCAGCATACTCCTGACAGGGACAAGCACAGATACGCAGTATTTT. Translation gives CASSILLTGTSTDTQYF.